This T cell receptor (beta chain) was identified in a study of cytomegalovirus exposure and HLA in healthy donors (dated by TCRdb to the late 2010s). Regarding the study in general: An earlier analysis of 587 of the donors reported 250 to 300 Gb of sequence data and 117 million unique TCR beta sequences obtained from roughly 180 million T cells. About 300 gigabases of sequencing data and 75 million to 85 million unique TCR sequences made up an early release that covered over 550 HLA-typed donors. The genetic ancestry cluster associated with self-reported Caucasian donors included 65% to 90% of the roughly 400 genotyped donors. The aim of the study was to test whether cataloging public T cell receptors could identify signatures of past pathogen exposure. The T cell repertoires of 670 or so subjects were profiled by immunosequencing and related to cytomegalovirus serostatus. A separate validation cohort of roughly 120 different subjects was used in addition to the roughly 670-subject first cohort. To predict cytomegalovirus infection status, the study combined high-throughput TCR immunosequencing, statistical association of individual TCRs with disease status, and machine learning. To study patterns of TCR occurrence, a later analysis re-analyzed previously published TCR beta repertoires from more than 550 donors and added high-resolution HLA genotyping. Rather than using new phenotypic data, the later analysis identified candidate immune exposures from TCR beta sequences and from how often those sequences occurred across donors. An earlier analysis of a few hundred of the donors applied high-throughput TCR beta sequencing to assess whether each TCR beta V gene segment acted as functional or pseudogenic. Donor age, sex, ethnicity and CMV serostatus were collected together with the repertoire data. Genome-wide SNP genotypes for about 55% of the roughly 670 donors were used in a later genetic analysis, which treated that subset as a discovery cohort. Every repertoire in the discovery cohort had been generated on one and the same sequencing platform. HLA typing covered class I and class II loci at four-digit resolution. The number of typed donors differed by locus: roughly 620-640 for A, B, C, DRB1 and DQB1; approximately 520 for DQA1; roughly 600 for DPA1; and around 490 for DPB1. Because of strong linkage in the cohort, a few DR-DQ haplotypes were treated as single units for association and clustering. Among 398 genotyped donors of the cohort, an average of approximately 240,000 unique TCR beta nucleotide sequences was sequenced per donor, of which 15% to 20% were non-productive.

Receptor libraries were prepared by the immunoSEQ multiplex PCR assay. The multiplex PCR relied on a mix of 60 forward primers for TCR Vbeta segments and 13 reverse primers for TCR Jbeta segments. A multiplex PCR assay on genomic DNA amplified the CDR3 region of rearranged TCR beta genes. The amplified TCR beta libraries were sequenced on the Illumina HiSeq System as 87-base-pair reads. The paper's data handling went like this. Across the 670 or so repertoires, a later analysis counted roughly 77 million unique TCR beta chains, 9.5 million to 13 million of which were shared by at least two donors. Raw reads were error-corrected and collapsed into unique sequences with a nearest-neighbor algorithm that merged closely related sequences to remove PCR and sequencing errors. To assign V, D and J gene segments, CDR3 sequences were aligned to IMGT reference sequences. For a sequence to be retained, a match of at least six nucleotides to both a V gene segment and a J gene segment was required. A rearrangement counted as productive if the CDR3 had no stop codons and remained in frame with V and J, and every other rearrangement counted as non-productive. CDR3 was defined according to IMGT convention as the region running from the second conserved V-encoded cysteine to the conserved J-encoded phenylalanine. In an earlier analysis of some 550 of the donors, sequences lacking an unambiguous match to a single V gene segment were excluded. An earlier analysis of fewer than 750 of the donors classified V segments as functional when productive rearrangements were above 56.7% and as segregating when the standard deviation between donors was above 5%. A statistical classification framework was built to diagnose cytomegalovirus status from the catalog of TCR beta chain sequences. A later analysis assigned V and J genes by comparing TCR nucleotide sequences with IMGT/GENE-DB human TR gene sequences. Using the TCRdist pipeline, a later analysis assigned CDR3 sequences along with most-parsimonious VDJ recombination scenarios. In a later analysis, each TCR beta chain was defined by its CDR3 amino acid sequence together with its V-gene family, and reads without a unique V-gene family were excluded. To address suspected cross-contamination and a sequencing artifact, a later analysis removed roughly 640 highly shared, low-generation-probability nucleotide sequences. In a later analysis, a clonal expansion index for each public chain was calculated from normalized within-repertoire ranks of inferred template counts. In a later analysis, generation probabilities were computed with a VDJ recombination model fitted to out-of-frame rearrangements, and the resulting probabilities were checked against IGoR. In a later analysis, TCR-TCR, TCR-HLA and TCR-CMV co-occurrence was scored with hypergeometric tests, and a repertoire-size bias correction was applied to TCR pairs. To estimate false discovery rates, a later analysis permuted the HLA or CMV assignments 20 times. A later analysis grouped co-occurring TCRs with DBSCAN, adding TCRdist sequence similarity when clustering within HLA-allele-positive subsets. Repertoires with fewer than 30,000 or more than 120,000 public chains were left out of co-occurrence clustering, as were five repertoires with anomalous nucleotide sharing. TCRdb took over this immuneACCESS table, retaining in-frame rearrangements with V and J assigned. Such tables are incomplete; in checked studies, under half of the missing clones stem from an unresolved V gene, and the remainder is unexplained. D and trimming were read from the DNA, whereas the V and J calls and clone size are those reported in that table. For this sample the table gives 100,000 or so clones, of which under 80% were detected only once. The ten largest make up around 3.8% of the sample.

The cohort comprised fewer than 700 healthy bone marrow donors. Cohort members were all nominally healthy when sampled, although unrecorded immune exposures were likely present. The donor was CMV seropositive and belonged to the group of 250 to 300 seropositive cohort members. Each donor provided a peripheral blood sample, and peripheral blood mononuclear cells were used for TCR beta sequencing. Genomic DNA extraction from the blood cell samples was performed with the Qiagen DNeasy Blood Extraction Kit. For this clone: No antigen is known for it. Qualities for individual bases were not recorded, and no much larger clone is one base off.

On the study overall, not on this receptor specifically: In a later genetic analysis, fewer N-insertions in productive TCRs were reported among donors in an Asian-associated ancestry cluster than the roughly 700-donor mean. A later genetic analysis associated a missense DCLRE1C variant with V-gene and J-gene trimming of TCR beta chains, and an independent cohort replicated the association. A further reported finding was that TCR beta sequences accurately predicted the HLA-A and HLA-B alleles for most subjects in the first cohort. A later analysis found that TCR association rates varied across HLA loci, with DRB1 alleles showing the most associated TCRs and HLA-C alleles the fewest. Because counts were too low, around 18 rarely observed V segments, including chromosome 9 orphons, were left out of the earlier analysis of approximately 500 of the donors. The authors suggested that the approach could potentially be extended to other disease states and immunological phenotypes. HLA typing was unavailable for some donors at each locus, so association tests used only the typed subset. Correlated functional status among segregating V segments might be attributable to linkage disequilibrium, but an unknown experimental factor could not be ruled out. In the study, around 150 TCR beta chains were listed as associated with cytomegalovirus. In a later analysis, HLA-associated TCR beta chains were found to be more clonally expanded and to have lower generation probabilities than equally common non-associated chains. The only immune exposure information available for the cohort was CMV serostatus. The presence/absence analyses assumed that sequencing depth was roughly uniform across donors, and that assumption may not be true. A group of highly shared sequence variants was considered likely to be a technical artifact of the sequencing pipeline. Most CMV-associated TCR beta chains appeared to be HLA-restricted in a later analysis, and the HLA associations seemed to be driven largely by CMV exposure. Several of the top co-occurrence clusters appeared to be linked to parvovirus B19, influenza, CMV and Epstein-Barr virus, according to a later analysis. In vitro tests confirmed that a few of the cytomegalovirus-associated TCR beta chains recognize cytomegalovirus antigens. In this cohort, only TCR beta chains were sequenced, and detectable features were limited by the absence of alpha or paired-chain data. Cytomegalovirus status was reported to be diagnosed by the classifier with high specificity and sensitivity in both the original and validation cohorts. Most TCR sequences were observed very rarely across donors, whereas some public TCRs were present in many individuals. Specific HLA alleles were associated with about 17,000 TCR beta sequences at a false discovery rate of 0.05 in a later analysis. Strong co-occurrence of HLA alleles, especially DR and DQ, made assigning TCR associations to individual alleles difficult. Broadly in line with IMGT annotations, most TCR beta V segments showed up in productive rearrangements about 90% or about 30% of the time in an earlier analysis of roughly 590 of the donors.

The TCR was taken from a woman aged 45-60 years in good health and CMV-seropositive. The sequencing sample was made of PBMCs.

The DNA sequence is given as TGTGCCAGCAGTGCCACCGGGAGCTTCTATTCACCCCTCCACTTT. This translates into CASSATGSFYSPLHF. The sequence joins TRBV25-1 to TRBJ1-6; there is no confident call for the D gene. Spanning cysteine to phenylalanine, the CDR3 consists of 15 amino acids. Only the CDR3 portion is preserved as DNA: 45 bases, with reading frame beginning at the first base. From the germline V gene, CDR1 is MGHDK and CDR2 is SYGVNS. V and J lose 4 bases and 8 bases, and a span of 15 bases separates them.